This entry concerns a single TCR beta chain. The antigen remains unidentified. The PCR contained 60 Vbeta and 13 Jbeta primers. Sequencing was performed with immunoSEQ multiplex PCR; in TCRdb, only in-frame clones are kept and a portion is missing. The top ten clones hold roughly half of a sample with tens of thousands of clones, around 75% of them seen once. This specimen comes from a study of cytomegalovirus exposure and HLA in healthy donors. Study-wide context: Around 180 million T cells yielded over 90 million unique TCR beta sequences in earlier analysis.

Study-wide points: An observed cluster of highly shared sequence variants was recorded as a likely sequencing artifact. Cytomegalovirus-associated TCR beta chains were listed, numbering more than 150.

The sample consisted of PBMCs. The clonotype comes from a man aged 45-60 years in good health and CMV-seropositive.

The CDR3 bases are TGTGCCAGCTCACCCCAGGGCTTAGACACTGAAGCTTTCTTT. Translated, it gives CASSPQGLDTEAFF. This rearrangement joins TRBV18 to TRBJ1-1; the D gene is possibly TRBD1 (5 bases). The CDR3 sequence is 14 residues long. Germline V gives CDR1 KGHSH, CDR2 LQKENI. Trimming removed 3 bases from V and 3 bases from J, with 11 bases in between.